The rows below give T cell receptor beta chains drawn from one sample of a study of T cell changes during pregnancy in multiple sclerosis. This table comes from immunoSEQ multiplex PCR, and its TCRdb copy is limited to in-frame clones, with some not included. This table has about 46,000 clones, 90% to 95% appearing once. The input for sequencing was CD4+ T cells from peripheral blood mononuclear cells, taken after pregnancy. These receptor sequences come from a female donor with multiple sclerosis, enrolled in a pregnancy study. CDR3s include the opening cysteine and the closing phenylalanine or tryptophan. D genes are given only for firm matches. Rows give clone size only sometimes, using once, few, many, or a class for an expanded clone.

cdr3_nt cdr3_aa v_call d_call j_call clone_size
TGTGCCAGCAGCTCCGATTCGGGGGGCTTCCTCTACGAGCAGTACTTC CASSSDSGGFLYEQYF TRBV5-6 NA TRBJ2-7 NA
TGTGCCAGCAGTTACGGACTAGCGGGAAAGGGTGGTGAGCAGTTCTTC CASSYGLAGKGGEQFF TRBV6-5 TRBD2 TRBJ2-1 NA
TGTGCCAGCCGATCCGCGCGGGACAGGAGCTACAATGAGCAGTTCTTC CASRSARDRSYNEQFF TRBV5-4 TRBD1 TRBJ2-1 NA
TGTGCCAGCAGCTTTGGAGGGGGCGCAGCGTGGGGTTACGAGCAGTACTTC CASSFGGGAAWGYEQYF TRBV5-4 NA TRBJ2-7 NA
TGTGCCAGCAGTTACACGGGGGATAACTATGGCTACACCTTC CASSYTGDNYGYTF TRBV6-6 NA TRBJ1-2 few
TGTGCCAGCAGCGCCGCCGACAGAGCTAACTATGGCTACACCTTC CASSAADRANYGYTF TRBV5-4 NA TRBJ1-2 once
TGCGCCAGCAGCTTGGAAGGACAAGTGTCTGGCTACACCTTC CASSLEGQVSGYTF TRBV5-1 NA TRBJ1-2 NA
TGTGCCAGTAGTTGGACAGGTCAGAACACTGAAGCTTTCTTT CASSWTGQNTEAFF TRBV19 TRBD1 TRBJ1-1 many
TGCGCCAGCAGCCAATCCGGGACAGTTAGCTCCTACGAGCAGTACTTC CASSQSGTVSSYEQYF TRBV4-1 TRBD1 TRBJ2-7 NA
TGTGCCAGCAGCCAAGAGAGGGGGTCGTCGGGTGAAAAACTGTTTTTT CASSQERGSSGEKLFF TRBV14 NA TRBJ1-4 NA
TGTGCCAGTAGTTTACACAGGGGCACCGGGGAGCTGTTTTTT CASSLHRGTGELFF TRBV19 TRBD1 TRBJ2-2 NA
TGTGCCAGCTCCCAGGGCCCTTTATATGGCTACACCTTC CASSQGPLYGYTF TRBV6-5 NA TRBJ1-2 NA
TGTGCCAGCAGCGAAAGACAGGGACTGCCCCAGCATTTT CASSERQGLPQHF TRBV11-2 TRBD1 TRBJ1-5 NA
TGTGCCAGCAGCTTAGCGACAGGGCGTGAGACCCAGTACTTC CASSLATGRETQYF TRBV7-9 TRBD1 TRBJ2-5 NA
TGTGCCAGCAGACATGAGAGGCCGACAGATACGCAGTATTTT CASRHERPTDTQYF TRBV5-4 NA TRBJ2-3 NA
TGTGCCAGCAGCGTAGAGGGGGGGAGCTCCTACGAGCAGTACTTC CASSVEGGSSYEQYF TRBV9 NA TRBJ2-7 NA
TGTGCCAGCAGCCCAGGACAGAAGCACTCTGGAAACACCATATATTTT CASSPGQKHSGNTIYF TRBV2 NA TRBJ1-3 NA
TGTGCCAGCAGCTTCTCGCGGGGAGGGGGGCAAGCTTTCTTT CASSFSRGGGQAFF TRBV7-2 NA TRBJ1-1 NA
TGCGCCAGCAGCCAAGATGCCCCGGGACTAGCGGGAGCCTATGAGCAGTTCTTC CASSQDAPGLAGAYEQFF TRBV4-3 TRBD2 TRBJ2-1 NA
TGTGCCACCAACGGAGCGGGAGGGATCGGCGAGCAGTACTTC CATNGAGGIGEQYF TRBV19 TRBD2 TRBJ2-7 NA
TGTGCCAGTAGTATGGGCAGGGGTAGGAGTCAGCCCCAGCATTTT CASSMGRGRSQPQHF TRBV19 NA TRBJ1-5 once
TGCGCCAGCAGCTTGGTGGTCAGCACCGGGGAGCTGTTTTTT CASSLVVSTGELFF TRBV5-1 NA TRBJ2-2 NA
TGTGCCAGCAGCCCTGGGACAGGGGTGACTGAAGCTTTCTTT CASSPGTGVTEAFF TRBV5-4 TRBD1 TRBJ1-1 NA
TGTGCCAGCAGTTACTCCGGCGGGAGAAGGGCCGGGGAGCTGTTTTTT CASSYSGGRRAGELFF TRBV6-5 TRBD2 TRBJ2-2 NA
TGTGCCACCAGCAGAGATGAGGGGTGGGGGGGGGATTACACTGAAGCTTTCTTT CATSRDEGWGGDYTEAFF TRBV15 NA TRBJ1-1 NA
TGTGCCAGCAGACTAAGAGGAGGGAGTGAGCAGTTCTTC CASRLRGGSEQFF TRBV27 NA TRBJ2-1 NA
TGTGCCAGCAGTGGGTTTGCGGGACTGGGATCTGAGCAGTTCTTC CASSGFAGLGSEQFF TRBV2 NA TRBJ2-1 NA